Listed below are T cell receptor beta chains from one sample, sequenced in a study of regulatory T cells in long-lasting Graves disease. TCRdb redid the calling of the multiplex PCR reads with MiXCR, one entry per CDR3 protein. The data show approximately 470,000 distinct CDR3 sequences, 20% seen once. Here the sequenced sample was peripheral blood mononuclear cells (PBMCs), taken when the disease was refractory, from a patient treated with antithyroid drugs. These receptors were collected from a female donor with Graves disease. Each CDR3 is given with its conserved first and last residue. A D gene is named only where the DNA matches it firmly. Not all rows give a size; the values are once, few, many and, for expanded clones, a class.

j_gene,v_gene,d_gene,abundance,CDR3aa,CDR3nt
TRBJ2-7,TRBV28,TRBD1,many,CASSFTGTVSYEQYF,TGTGCCAGCAGCTTCACCGGGACAGTCTCCTACGAGCAGTACTTC
TRBJ1-1,TRBV2,-,many,CASSDDRNTEAFF,TGTGCCAGCAGTGATGATAGGAACACTGAAGCTTTCTTT
TRBJ2-7,TRBV7-8,-,-,CASSLGQINYEQYF,TGTGCCAGCAGCTTAGGTCAGATAAACTACGAGCAGTACTTC
TRBJ1-1,TRBV9,-,-,CASSVYWNTEAFF,TGTGCCAGCAGCGTGTATTGGAACACTGAAGCTTTCTTT
TRBJ2-3,TRBV20-1,TRBD1,-,CSARDLGTVTDTQYF,TGCAGTGCTAGAGATCTCGGGACAGTCACAGATACGCAGTATTTT
TRBJ1-5,TRBV6-5,-,-,CASSYDGPWGGNQPQHF,TGTGCCAGCAGTTACGATGGCCCGTGGGGTGGCAATCAGCCCCAGCATTTT
TRBJ2-4,TRBV15,-,-,CATRLQGIPDIQYF,TGTGCCACCAGGTTACAGGGAATTCCGGACATTCAGTACTTC
TRBJ2-7,TRBV27,TRBD2,many,CASSLLAGAYEQYF,TGTGCCAGCAGCTTACTAGCGGGAGCCTACGAGCAGTACTTC
TRBJ2-7,TRBV27,-,few,CASSTSTSLYEQYF,TGTGCCAGCAGCACCTCGACTAGTCTGTACGAGCAGTACTTC
TRBJ2-5,TRBV4-1,TRBD2,many,CASSHLLAGEETQYF,TGCGCCAGCAGCCACCTACTAGCGGGAGAAGAGACCCAGTACTTC
TRBJ2-7,TRBV19,TRBD1,few,CASSRLSTGGEQYF,TGTGCCAGTAGTAGGCTGTCGACAGGGGGCGAGCAGTACTTC
TRBJ2-7,TRBV6-9,TRBD2,many,CASSYVGGTYEQYF,TGTGCCAGCAGTTACGTGGGAGGGACCTACGAGCAGTACTTC
TRBJ1-3,TRBV5-1,TRBD1,-,CASSLWRQGAGNTIYF,TGCGCCAGCAGCTTGTGGCGGCAGGGGGCTGGAAACACCATATATTTT
TRBJ2-7,TRBV2,-,-,CASKEGTSAREQYF,TGTGCCAGCAAGGAAGGGACTTCTGCACGGGAGCAGTACTTC
TRBJ2-7,TRBV7-8,-,many,CASATLATSSYEQYF,TGTGCCAGCGCGACCCTAGCCACTAGCTCCTACGAGCAGTACTTC
TRBJ1-6,TRBV6-9,-,few,CASSSFLPMGDNSPLHF,TGTGCCAGCAGTTCTTTTCTCCCCATGGGCGATAATTCACCCCTCCACTTT
TRBJ2-6,TRBV6-1,-,few,CASSEMPGANVLTF,TGTGCCAGCAGTGAAATGCCCGGGGCCAACGTCCTGACTTTC
TRBJ2-5,TRBV20-1,-,many,CSARGASTETQYF,TGCAGTGCTAGAGGGGCTAGCACTGAGACCCAGTACTTC
TRBJ2-7,TRBV4-1,-,few,CASSQVGKGFEQYF,TGCGCCAGCAGCCAAGTCGGTAAGGGCTTCGAGCAGTACTTC
TRBJ2-1,TRBV29-1,-,-,CSVVVGAPGGEQFF,TGCAGCGTTGTGGTGGGAGCCCCGGGCGGAGAGCAGTTCTTC
TRBJ1-2,TRBV10-2,-,-,CASSDPGQGRRSYTF,TGCGCCAGCAGCGATCCAGGTCAGGGTAGGCGGAGCTACACCTTC
TRBJ2-3,TRBV2,-,-,CASRPDITGDTDTQYF,TGTGCCAGCAGACCAGACATAACGGGCGACACAGATACGCAGTATTTT
TRBJ2-7,TRBV12-3/TRBV12-4,TRBD2,many,CASSFAAGGRREQYF,TGTGCCAGCAGTTTTGCGGCGGGAGGGCGGCGGGAGCAGTACTTC
TRBJ2-2,TRBV12-3/TRBV12-4,TRBD1,few,CASPGGTGELFF,TGTGCCAGTCCAGGGGGCACCGGGGAGCTGTTTTTT
TRBJ2-1,TRBV28,-,-,CASSSAAGYNEQFF,TGTGCCAGCAGTTCGGCGGCTGGGTACAATGAGCAGTTCTTC